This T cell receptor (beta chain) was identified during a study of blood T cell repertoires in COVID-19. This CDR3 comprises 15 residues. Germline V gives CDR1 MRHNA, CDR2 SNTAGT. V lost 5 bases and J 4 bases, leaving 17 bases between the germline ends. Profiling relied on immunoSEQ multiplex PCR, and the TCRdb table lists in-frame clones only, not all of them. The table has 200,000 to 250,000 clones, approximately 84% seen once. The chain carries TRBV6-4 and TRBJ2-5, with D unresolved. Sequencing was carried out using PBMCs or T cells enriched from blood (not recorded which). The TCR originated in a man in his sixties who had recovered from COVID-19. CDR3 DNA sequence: TGTGCCAGCAGTCTTTCGGGTTCCCTGGGAGAGACCCAGTACTTC. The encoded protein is CASSLSGSLGETQYF.